The 15 T cell receptor beta chains below all came from one sample that was sequenced in a study of blood T cell repertoires in COVID-19. TCRdb's table, derived via immunoSEQ multiplex PCR, lists solely in-frame clones and lacks some. This table holds hundreds of thousands of clones, about 89% found once. The sequenced sample was peripheral blood. Every receptor here comes from a woman aged 25 to 39 with COVID-19, enrolled during active disease.

V gene TRBV5-4 combines with J gene TRBJ1-1; TRBD1 matches 8 bases. The CDR3 runs 15 residues. Trimming removed 4 bases from V and 1 base from J; junction bases left unmatched: 6. Germline assignment: CDR1 SGHNT and CDR2 YYREEE (reference sequence). The CDR3 DNA reads as TGTGCCAGCAGCGCGCACAGGGGGGGGAACACTGAAGCTTTCTTT. It is translated as CASSAHRGGNTEAFF.

The chain carries TRBV2 and TRBJ1-2; 8 bases are shared with TRBD1. Per germline, CDR1 SNHLY and CDR2 FYNNEI. Trimming removed 2 bases from V and 4 bases from J; junction bases left unmatched: 3. This CDR3 region has 14 residues. The DNA for the CDR3 is TGTGCCAGCAGTGAAACAGGGGGATCCTATGGCTACACCTTC. Amino acids: CASSETGGSYGYTF. Using reference TRBV2 and TRBJ1-2 for the parts outside the CDR3, the full variable domain is EPEVTQTPSHQVTQMGQEVILRCVPISNHLYFYWYRQILGQKVEFLVSFYNNEISEKSEIFDDQFSVERPDGSNFTLKIRSTKLEDSAMYFCASSETGGSYGYTFGSGTRLTVV.

Of note for this clone: Other DNA sequences in the same sample also yield this CDR3. This rearrangement joins TRBV9 to TRBJ1-3; the D is unclear. Trimming pared 2 bases from V and 2 bases from J, leaving 8 bases between. Germline V CDR1 and CDR2: SGDLS, YYNGEE. The CDR3 is made up of 14 amino acids. CDR3 DNA sequence: TGTGCCAGCAGCGTCGGGAGGGCTGGAAACACCATATATTTT. This gives the protein CASSVGRAGNTIYF.

The sample holds one count of this clone. The CDR3 DNA is TGTGCCAGCAGCCAAGACACTAGCGGGGCGTACAATGAGCAGTTCTTC. Its translation is CASSQDTSGAYNEQFF. The gene calls are TRBV3-1 (or the pseudogene TRBV3-2) and TRBJ2-1; 10 nucleotides agree with TRBD2. The CDR3 sequence is 16 residues long. The V segment lost 0 bases and the J segment 4 bases; nucleotides outside the gene matches: 3. The germline V gene has CDR1 LGHDT and CDR2 YNNKEL (reference sequence).

This clone has more than one count but fewer than ten. The genes are TRBV6-6 and TRBJ1-1; possible D gene TRBD1, 5 bases. Trimming took 3 bases from V and 3 from J, leaving 11 bases between them. The CDR3 sequence is 14 residues long. Germline assignment: CDR1 MNHNY and CDR2 SVGAGI (reference sequence). Here the CDR3 DNA reads TGTGCCAGCAGTTATCGCGGGGCGGACACTGAAGCTTTCTTT. Its protein is CASSYRGADTEAFF.

V gene TRBV7-6 combines with J gene TRBJ2-5; D unresolved. CDR1 and CDR2 (germline): SGHVS, FNYEAQ. V lost 0 bases to trimming and J lost 1 base, with 3 bases between them. This CDR3 comprises 13 residues. The CDR3 loop is CASSLALQETQYF. DNA for the CDR3: TGTGCCAGCAGCTTAGCCCTCCAAGAGACCCAGTACTTC.

This chain links TRBV4-1 with TRBJ2-7; D is uncertain. The V gene's germline CDR1 is MGHRA and CDR2 YSYEKL. The CDR3 extends over 13 amino acids. V gave up 0 bases and J gave up 2 bases, with 5 bases separating them. The CDR3 protein is CASSQDLTYEQYF. The DNA of the CDR3 is TGCGCCAGCAGCCAAGATTTAACCTACGAGCAGTACTTC.

The V gene is TRBV6-5, the J gene TRBJ1-6; D perhaps matches TRBD1 (5 bases). The CDR3 length is 14 residues. Trimming removed 7 bases from V and 7 bases from J, with 14 bases in between. The germline V gene has CDR1 MNHEY and CDR2 SVGAGI. The CDR3 nucleotides are TGTGCCAGCAACTATGGCGGGGGGAATTCACCCCTCCACTTT. It codes for CASNYGGGNSPLHF.

The chain links TRBV4-1 to TRBJ2-7; 8 bases match TRBD1. Germline CDR1 reads MGHRA; CDR2 reads YSYEKL. Germline trimming cut 0 bases from V and 5 bases from J; bases unmatched to any gene: 9. The CDR3 spans 16 residues. CDR3 bases: TGCGCCAGCAGCCAAGATCGGGGCAGGGGGCGGAACGAGCAGTACTTC. This sequence encodes CASSQDRGRGRNEQYF.

This clone was recorded only once. The chain employs TRBV6-2 or TRBV6-3 and TRBJ2-7; 10 positions agree with TRBD2. The CDR3 length is 14 residues. J lost 7 bases, V lost 2 bases, and 5 bases had no gene match. Looked up from germline, CDR1 is MNHEY and CDR2 is SVGEGT. The CDR3 reads CASSYGSGGIEQYF. The CDR3 DNA reads as TGTGCCAGCAGTTACGGTAGCGGGGGGATTGAGCAGTACTTC.

The V gene is TRBV28, the J gene TRBJ2-3, with TRBD1 identical over 7 bases. With V trimmed by 2 bases and J by 6 bases, 8 bases remained unmatched. Germline values: CDR1 MDHEN, CDR2 SYDVKM. The CDR3 is 15 residues long. This CDR3 is CASSLRGQQVDTQYF. The CDR3 coding sequence is TGTGCCAGCAGTTTAAGGGGGCAGCAGGTGGATACGCAGTATTTT.

This clone was seen just once. V usage is TRBV13 and J usage is TRBJ2-7, with 14 bases fitting TRBD2. Per germline, CDR1 PRHDT and CDR2 FYEKMQ (reference sequence). CDR3 length: 15 amino acids. V lost 5 bases to trimming and J lost 4 bases; unmatched junction nucleotides: 4. The CDR3 region has the DNA TGTGCCAGCAGCACGGGGACTAGCGGGGGATACGAGCAGTACTTC. Its protein product is CASSTGTSGGYEQYF.

This clone showed up just once. Other nucleotide sequences from this sample produce the same CDR3. The V gene is TRBV9, the J gene TRBJ2-1; possibly TRBD1 for D (5 bases). This CDR3 comprises 15 residues. With 0 bases removed from V and 2 bases from J, the gap between germline ends came to 9 bases. Germline V gene data show CDR1 as SGDLS and CDR2 as YYNGEE. CDR3 region: CASSVGGGAYNEQFF. In DNA, the CDR3 is TGTGCCAGCAGCGTAGGGGGCGGCGCCTACAATGAGCAGTTCTTC.

The CDR3 coding sequence is TGTGCCAGCAGCCACGGCCCTAGCGGGGCCCAAGAGACCCAGTACTTC. Its translation is CASSHGPSGAQETQYF. The J gene is TRBJ2-5, the V gene TRBV7-6, with 9 nucleotides matching TRBD2. Trimming cost V 5 bases and J 1 base; bases outside gene matches: 8. Germline V gene data show CDR1 as SGHVS and CDR2 as FNYEAQ. There are 16 residues in the CDR3. Together with reference TRBV7-6 and TRBJ2-5, the CDR3 gives the full variable domain: GAGVSQSPRYKVTKRGQDVALRCDPISGHVSLYWYRQALGQGPEFLTYFNYEAQQDKSGLPNDRFSAERPEGSISTLTIQRTEQRDSAMYRCASSHGPSGAQETQYFGPGTRLLVL.

This clone appeared once. Other DNA sequences in the sample encode the same CDR3. V gene TRBV3-1 (or the pseudogene TRBV3-2) combines with J gene TRBJ2-3; the match to TRBD2 covers 9 bases. This CDR3 is 17 amino acids long. Germline V gives CDR1 LGHDT, CDR2 YNNKEL (reference sequence). V was clipped by 4 bases and J by 0 bases; unmatched bases: 8. The CDR3 DNA follows: TGTGCCAGCAGCCTGACTAGCGGAGGCCATAGCACAGATACGCAGTATTTT. This codes for CASSLTSGGHSTDTQYF.